This TCR beta chain was recorded in a study of T cells in Graves' hyperthyroidism and ophthalmopathy. Overall study context: Peripheral blood was taken when the disease was first diagnosed, before any treatment began.

The V and J ends lost 4 bases and 2 bases, in that order; junction bases with no gene match: 1. This CDR3 region has 14 residues. Germline V lookup: CDR1 DFQATT, CDR2 SNEGSKA (reference sequence). This clonotype was picked up many times. TCR beta CDR3 regions were amplified from RNA transcripts. The HTBI primer set was used in a first-round RT-PCR of the TCR CDR3. TCRdb analysed the multiplex PCR reads with MiXCR anew, one entry per CDR3 protein. Of 350,000 or so distinct CDR3 sequences listed, 15% to 20% are singletons. The sequencing input was blood. The sequence was obtained from a woman aged 40 to 55 with Graves' ophthalmopathy. The chain carries TRBV20-1 and TRBJ2-2; 10 bases are shared with TRBD2. The CDR3 is CSAKLAGNTGELFF. CDR3 DNA sequence: TGCAGTGCTAAACTAGCGGGAAACACCGGGGAGCTGTTTTTT.